This entry features one T cell receptor beta chain sequence. Its target is unknown. The donors were members of the validation cohort comprising about 130 subjects, separate from the approximately 670-subject first cohort. The assay was immunoSEQ multiplex PCR, and TCRdb's table has in-frame clones only and misses some. This table holds roughly 200,000 clones, 80% to 90% found once. The data are from a study of cytomegalovirus exposure and HLA in healthy donors. Regarding the study as a whole: The study flagged some 180 TCR beta chains as cytomegalovirus-associated.

Per the germline V gene, CDR1 is MNHNS and CDR2 is SASEGT. The V end lost 7 bases, the J end lost 1 base, and 8 bases lay between the germline ends. There are 12 residues in the CDR3. V is TRBV6-1 and J is TRBJ2-7; possibly TRBD2 for D (5 bases). The TCR sequence derives from a woman between 25 and 40 years old in good health and CMV-seronegative. The specimen was PBMCs. For the CDR3, the DNA is TGTGCCAGCACCGGGGATTCCTACGAGCAGTACTTC. The encoded protein is CASTGDSYEQYF.